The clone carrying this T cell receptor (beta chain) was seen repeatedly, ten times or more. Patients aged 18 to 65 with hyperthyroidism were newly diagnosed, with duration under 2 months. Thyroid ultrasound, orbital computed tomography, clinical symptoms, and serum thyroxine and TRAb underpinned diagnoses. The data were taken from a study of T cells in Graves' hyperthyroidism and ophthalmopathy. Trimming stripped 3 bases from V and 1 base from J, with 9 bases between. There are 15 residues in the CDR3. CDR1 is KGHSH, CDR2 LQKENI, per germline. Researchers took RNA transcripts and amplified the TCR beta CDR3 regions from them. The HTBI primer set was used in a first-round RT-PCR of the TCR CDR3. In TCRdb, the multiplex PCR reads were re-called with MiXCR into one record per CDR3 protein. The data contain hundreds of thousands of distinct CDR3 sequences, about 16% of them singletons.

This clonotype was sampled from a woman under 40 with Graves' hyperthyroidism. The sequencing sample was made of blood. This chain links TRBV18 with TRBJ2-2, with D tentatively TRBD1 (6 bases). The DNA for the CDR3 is TGTGCCAGCTCACCGGGACAACAGAACACCGGGGAGCTGTTTTTT. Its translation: CASSPGQQNTGELFF. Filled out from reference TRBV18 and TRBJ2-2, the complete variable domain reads NAGVMQNPRHLVRRRGQEARLRCSPMKGHSHVYWYRQLPEEGLKFMVYLQKENIIDESGMPKERFSAEFPKEGPSILRIQQVVRGDSAAYFCASSPGQQNTGELFFGEGSRLTVL.